The T cell receptor beta chain under discussion was sequenced for a study of blood T cell repertoires in COVID-19. This CDR3 has 14 amino acids. CDR1 and CDR2 from the germline V gene are LNHDA and SQIVND (reference sequence). V lost 7 bases and J lost 2, with 15 bases in between. Produced via immunoSEQ multiplex PCR; TCRdb's table is partial and in-frame only. The sample lists over 60,000 clones, roughly 92% seen once, with 5.5% to 6% in the top ten. The V and J genes are TRBV19 and TRBJ2-7; the D gene is possibly TRBD2 (5 bases). The origin of this receptor is a human donor in a cohort sampled during active COVID-19. The sample taken for sequencing was peripheral blood. Here the CDR3 DNA reads TGTGCCAGTACCCTAACCACGGGGACCTACGAGCAGTACTTC. Its translation: CASTLTTGTYEQYF.